This T cell receptor (beta chain) was retrieved from a study of blood T cell repertoires in COVID-19. In the original workflow: Using reference gene primer amplification, nucleated cell counts were estimated. Clones were sequenced by immunoSEQ multiplex PCR, and TCRdb holds only the in-frame ones, with some missing. The V and J calls and clone size are taken from that table; D and trimming were inferred from the DNA. The sample includes roughly 250,000 clones, approximately 80% of them seen just once. This clone was recorded only once. This CDR3 region has 15 residues. Trimming cost V 6 bases and J 3 bases; bases outside gene matches: 7. The germline V gene encodes CDR1 MNHEY and CDR2 SVGAGI.

The clonotype originates from a human donor in a cohort sampled during active COVID-19. Specimen: peripheral blood. This sequence joins TRBV6-5 and TRBJ2-3; TRBD1 matches 9 bases. CDR3: CASRSTGGLTDTQYF. The DNA for the CDR3 is TGTGCCAGCAGAAGCACAGGGGGCTTGACAGATACGCAGTATTTT.